This T cell receptor beta chain comes out of a study of identical twins. The CDR3 extends over 15 amino acids. V was shortened by 6 bases and J by 4 bases, with 19 bases between the two germline ends. Per the germline V gene, CDR1 is DFQATT and CDR2 is SNEGSKA (reference sequence). Each CDR3 protein is one row after TCRdb ran MiXCR on the 5' RACE reads. The repertoire holds about 900,000 distinct CDR3 sequences, with about 12% as singletons. These records were also assigned to another study, of yellow fever vaccine responses in identical twins. That study adds: It has been reported that, in twins, the vaccine T cell response seemed partly convergent and partly personalized.

Material: PBMCs. This clonotype was obtained from a woman aged 18-35 years in good health. J is TRBJ2-1 and V is TRBV20-1; possible D gene TRBD1, 6 bases. The CDR3 reads CSAHSGTKLYNEQFF. The CDR3 DNA reads as TGCAGTGCCCACTCCGGGACAAAACTGTACAATGAGCAGTTCTTC.